Below, 28 T cell receptor beta chains from the same sample are listed, as sequenced in a study of blood T cells in healthy people across ages. It was with a sample-barcoded 5' primer and a J-beta primer mix that a second PCR of roughly 7 to 12 cycles was run. TCRdb used MiXCR to reprocess the 5' RACE reads, holding one entry per CDR3 protein. This table holds roughly 1,500,000 distinct CDR3 sequences, roughly 40% found once. Sequenced input: blood. The source of these receptors is a woman aged 18-35 years in good health.

V usage is TRBV7-2 and J usage is TRBJ2-3, with D tentatively TRBD2 (5 bases). The CDR3 is 13 residues long. Per the germline V gene, CDR1 is SGHTA and CDR2 is FQGNSA. V dropped 1 base and J dropped 10 bases, with 12 bases sitting between them. CDR3 region: CASSLDPGIPQYF. CDR3 coding DNA: TGTGCCAGCAGCTTAGACCCCGGGATACCGCAGTATTTT.

Ten or more counts support this clonotype. The V gene is TRBV3-1, the J gene TRBJ2-7; 7 bases are shared with TRBD2. The CDR3 runs to 16 residues. The V and J ends lost 2 bases and 3 bases, in that order; junction bases with no gene match: 10. The germline V gene has CDR1 LGHDT and CDR2 YNNKEL (reference sequence). CDR3 DNA sequence: TGTGCCAGCAGCCAACACGGCGGGGGTTCACTCTACGAGCAGTACTTC. Its translation: CASSQHGGGSLYEQYF.

The V and J genes are TRBV5-1 and TRBJ2-2; 11 nucleotides align to TRBD1. The CDR3 sequence is 16 residues long. V dropped 4 bases and J dropped 7; count of bases not matched to a gene: 9. Germline V lookup: CDR1 SGHRS, CDR2 YFSETQ. The CDR3 region is CASSAPGTGGIGELFF. CDR3 in DNA: TGCGCCAGCAGCGCGCCCGGGACAGGGGGTATCGGGGAGCTGTTTTTT. Complete variable domain (other parts from reference TRBV5-1 and TRBJ2-2): KAGVTQTPRYLIKTRGQQVTLSCSPISGHRSVSWYQQTPGQGLQFLFEYFSETQRNKGNFPGRFSGRQFSNSRSEMNVSTLELGDSALYLCASSAPGTGGIGELFFGEGSRLTVL.

This clonotype was detected a few times. The V gene is TRBV10-3, the J gene TRBJ2-1; 8 bases align to TRBD2. In germline, CDR1 is ENHRY, CDR2 SYGVKD. With V trimmed by 4 bases and J by 8 bases, 7 bases remained unmatched. The CDR3 totals 14 residues. CDR3 nucleotide sequence: TGTGCCATCAGTGCTAGCGGGTTCGGAGATGAGCAGTTCTTC. This translates into CAISASGFGDEQFF.

Comments on this clonotype: Relative to the germline gene, one junction end is altered; a read error may explain this. This sequence joins TRBV3-1 and TRBJ1-2; D is undetermined. Germline loops: CDR1 LGHDT, CDR2 YNNKEL (reference sequence). CDR3 length: 14 amino acids. The CDR3 DNA is TGTGCCAACAGCCCACGAGGCAGGCCGCATGGCTACACCTTC. Protein sequence: CANSPRGRPHGYTF.

This clonotype was counted only a few times. This rearrangement joins TRBV4-1 to TRBJ1-2; D is uncertain. This CDR3 has 15 residues. Germline V gene lookup returns CDR1 MGHRA and CDR2 YSYEKL. The V end lost 0 bases, the J end lost 4 bases, and 12 bases lay between the germline ends. CDR3 in amino acids: CASSQDRENSYGYTF. In nucleotides, the CDR3 is TGCGCCAGCAGCCAAGATAGGGAGAATTCCTATGGCTACACCTTC.

This sequence joins TRBV18 and TRBJ2-6, with unresolved D. V lost 2 bases, J lost 2 bases, and 7 bases lay in between. Germline loops: CDR1 KGHSH, CDR2 LQKENI. This CDR3 comprises 15 residues. The CDR3 DNA reads as TGTGCCAGCTCACCAGGTCGGGCTGGGGCCAACGTCCTGACTTTC. Residues: CASSPGRAGANVLTF.

The V call is TRBV12-3 or TRBV12-4, the J call TRBJ2-7, with a weak D call TRBD2 (5 bases). This CDR3 spans 14 amino acids. The V end lost 2 bases, the J end lost 3 bases, and 11 bases lay between the germline ends. CDR3: CASSLPGSHYEQYF. The CDR3 region has the DNA TGTGCCAGCAGTTTACCGGGGAGCCACTACGAGCAGTACTTC.

This sequence joins TRBV12-3 or TRBV12-4 and TRBJ1-2; 8 bases fit TRBD1. The CDR3 is 14 amino acids. V lost 6 bases and J lost 8; bases outside the gene matches: 11. DNA for the CDR3: TGTGCCAGCAGCCTTGTAGGTGACAGGGGAGGCTACACCTTC. It is translated as CASSLVGDRGGYTF.

This clonotype was seen a few times. This CDR3 reads CSGGTGEGYEQYF. In DNA, the CDR3 is TGCAGCGGTGGGACAGGGGAGGGCTACGAGCAGTACTTC. The rearrangement links TRBV29-1 to TRBJ2-7; TRBD1 agrees at 10 bases. The V segment lost 7 bases and the J segment 3 bases; nucleotides outside the gene matches: 6. Germline values: CDR1 SQVTM, CDR2 ANQGSEA. The CDR3 covers 13 residues.

V gene TRBV6-5 combines with J gene TRBJ2-2; 9 positions match TRBD1. With 5 bases clipped from V and 6 bases from J, the junction kept 7 bases outside the gene matches. This CDR3 is 15 amino acids long. Germline values: CDR1 MNHEY, CDR2 SVGAGI. As DNA, the CDR3 is TGTGCCAGCAGTAGGACACAGGGGGCGGCCGGGGAGCTGTTTTTT. Amino acids: CASSRTQGAAGELFF.

The rearrangement joins TRBV3-1 to TRBJ2-3; 14 positions match TRBD2. The CDR3 covers 20 residues. Germline lookup yields CDR1 LGHDT and CDR2 YNNKEL (reference sequence). V shed 1 base, J shed 0 bases, and the junction held 9 bases outside the gene matches. The CDR3 region has the DNA TGTGCCAGCAGCCAAGTGGGGAGCCGACTAGCGGGGGGGAGCACAGATACGCAGTATTTT. It codes for CASSQVGSRLAGGSTDTQYF.

The V gene is TRBV12-3 or TRBV12-4, the J gene TRBJ2-7; 9 bases are shared with TRBD2. The CDR3 runs to 15 residues. V lost 6 bases to trimming and J lost 7 bases; unmatched junction nucleotides: 13. The CDR3 spells CASRSGGTSMDEQYF. The CDR3 region has the DNA TGTGCCAGCAGATCGGGGGGGACTAGCATGGATGAGCAGTACTTC.

CDR3 in amino acids: CSASTGGDYGYTF. Written as DNA, the CDR3 is TGCAGTGCTAGCACGGGGGGAGACTATGGCTACACCTTC. The genes are TRBV20-1 and TRBJ1-2; D may be TRBD1 (5 bases). Germline assignment: CDR1 DFQATT and CDR2 SNEGSKA (reference sequence). V lost 3 bases and J lost 3, with 11 bases in between. CDR3 length equals 13 residues.

In this sample, this clonotype turned up a few times. The rearrangement links TRBV6-5 to TRBJ2-7; 10 nucleotides align to TRBD2. The trim removed 8 bases at V and 4 bases at J, leaving 11 bases unmatched. This CDR3 has 15 residues. CDR1 and CDR2 (germline): MNHEY, SVGAGI. The CDR3 loop is CASSLSSGSIYEQYF. CDR3 sequence (DNA): TGTGCCAGCTCCCTCTCTAGCGGGAGTATATACGAGCAGTACTTC.

V and J are TRBV27 and TRBJ1-2; 8 nucleotides align to TRBD1. Germline trimming cut 6 bases from V and 8 bases from J; bases unmatched to any gene: 8. Germline V lookup: CDR1 MNHEY, CDR2 SMNVEV (reference sequence). This CDR3 comprises 13 residues. Here the CDR3 reads CASRLTGDGGYTF. The CDR3 DNA sequence: TGTGCCAGCAGACTGACAGGGGACGGAGGCTACACCTTC.

The rearrangement joins TRBV24-1 to TRBJ2-3; 10 bases match TRBD2. CDR3 length: 13 amino acids. From germline, CDR1 is KGHDR and CDR2 SFDVKD. The V and J ends lost 8 bases and 3 bases, in that order; junction bases with no gene match: 1. DNA of the CDR3: TGTGCCACCACTAGCGGGAGTACAGATACGCAGTATTTT. Translating gives CATTSGSTDTQYF.

V and J are TRBV28 and TRBJ2-5; tentative D call: TRBD2 (6 bases). The CDR3 runs 14 residues. Between the trimmed V and J ends, which lost 5 bases and 5 bases, there was a span of 15 bases. Per germline, CDR1 MDHEN and CDR2 SYDVKM. The CDR3 DNA reads TGTGCCAGCAGTACCTCGACTAGTCGGGAGACCCAGTACTTC. This encodes CASSTSTSRETQYF.

Here the CDR3 reads CASSPGGQQYF. The CDR3 DNA is TGTGCCAGCAGTCCCGGGGGGCAGCAGTACTTC. The rearrangement uses TRBV27 and TRBJ2-7; maybe TRBD2 (7 bases). V lost 5 bases, J lost 8 bases, and 10 bases lay in between. The CDR3 totals 11 residues. Germline assignment: CDR1 MNHEY and CDR2 SMNVEV (reference sequence).

The gene calls are TRBV3-1 and TRBJ1-1, with D perhaps matching TRBD1 (5 bases). Germline CDR1 LGHDT, CDR2 YNNKEL (reference sequence). There are 15 residues in the CDR3. The V and J ends lost 6 bases and 1 base respectively, with 15 bases between them. CDR3 residues: CASRPGGVTNTEAFF. CDR3 nucleotides: TGTGCCAGCAGACCTGGGGGGGTGACGAACACTGAAGCTTTCTTT.

This clonotype was detected only a few times. The J gene is TRBJ1-5, the V gene TRBV20-1; TRBD1 is a possible D gene (5 bases). CDR3 length: 16 residues. The V gene lost 0 bases and the J gene lost 2 bases, with 14 bases spanning the gap. CDR1 DFQATT and CDR2 SNEGSKA come from the germline V gene (reference sequence). For the CDR3, the DNA is TGCAGTGCTAGAGATCCGACTAGGGGTCGCAATCAGCCCCAGCATTTT. Translation gives CSARDPTRGRNQPQHF.

In this sample, this clonotype turned up a few times. The junction does not match germline at one end; this may be a read error. The rearrangement joins TRBV7-7 to TRBJ2-3; 9 bases are a match to TRBD2. CDR3 length: 17 amino acids. Germline CDR1 and CDR2: SSHAT and FNYEAQ (reference sequence). CDR3 amino acids: CASSLAGANPSTDTQYF. The DNA of the CDR3 is TGTGCTAGCAGCTTAGCGGGGGCCAACCCTAGCACAGATACGCAGTATTTT.

J is TRBJ2-5 and V is TRBV2; 9 bases agree with TRBD1. The J call may be incorrect, as the DNA end agrees better with TRBJ2-7. Germline V gene lookup returns CDR1 SNHLY and CDR2 FYNNEI. CDR3 length: 14 amino acids. CDR3 amino acids: CASSKDRGLDEQYF. CDR3 in DNA: TGTGCCAGCAGTAAGGACAGGGGATTGGACGAGCAGTACTTC.

The chain carries TRBV25-1 and TRBJ2-1, with 11 bases fitting TRBD1. V was pared by 3 bases and J by 8 bases, with 6 bases of the junction left unmatched. Germline values: CDR1 MGHDK, CDR2 SYGVNS. The CDR3 is made up of 15 amino acids. CDR3 nucleotides: TGTGCCAGCAGTGAGGGACAGGGGGGAATTGATGAGCAGTTCTTC. Residues: CASSEGQGGIDEQFF.

The V gene is TRBV27, the J gene TRBJ2-2; 9 bases are a match to TRBD1. Germline V CDR1 and CDR2: MNHEY, SMNVEV (reference sequence). CDR3 size: 16 residues. With 4 bases clipped from V and 1 base from J, the junction kept 4 bases outside the gene matches. In DNA, the CDR3 is TGTGCCAGCAGTTCGGGGACAGGGCTGAACACCGGGGAGCTGTTTTTT. This codes for CASSSGTGLNTGELFF.

The sample holds a few counts of this clonotype. The CDR3 spells CASSYQGSWEQYF. The CDR3, as DNA: TGTGCCAGCAGTTACCAAGGGTCTTGGGAGCAGTACTTC. The chain joins TRBV6-2 or TRBV6-3 to TRBJ2-7; D remains ambiguous. V was cut by 2 bases and J by 7 bases, with 12 bases left in between. The CDR3 runs to 13 residues. The germline V gene encodes CDR1 MNHEY and CDR2 SVGEGT.

V and J are TRBV12-3 or TRBV12-4 and TRBJ1-2; D perhaps matches TRBD1 (6 bases). This CDR3 is 13 amino acids long. Trimming took off 6 bases at V and 6 bases at J, with 14 bases between the two ends. The CDR3 is CASSFRGTDGYTF. The CDR3 DNA follows: TGTGCCAGCAGCTTCAGGGGAACGGATGGCTACACCTTC.

This rearrangement joins TRBV7-9 to TRBJ2-3; D uncertain. Germline lookup yields CDR1 SEHNR and CDR2 FQNEAQ (reference sequence). This CDR3 is built from 16 residues. Trimming took off 1 base at V and 5 bases at J, with 16 bases between the two ends. This chain's CDR3 is CASSLVSLLLRDTQYF. The CDR3, as DNA: TGTGCCAGCAGCTTAGTTAGTCTTTTGCTACGAGATACGCAGTATTTT.